This T cell receptor (beta chain) was sequenced for a study of shared clonotypes between healthy human individuals. Assay used: immunoSEQ multiplex PCR; TCRdb lists only in-frame clones, some missing. The table includes about 690,000 clones, about 90% detected once. This CDR3 region has 19 residues. Germline CDR1 and CDR2: SEHNR and FQNEAQ (reference sequence). V was pared by 1 base and J by 0 bases, with 19 bases between. This chain links TRBV7-9 with TRBJ2-1; D is unclear. Sequenced sample: memory CD8+ T cells from PBMCs. Subset denoted: CD45RO+ cells pooled with CCR7-negative TemRA cells. The TCR comes from a man aged 18 to 35 in good health. Some clones in this sample may be carry-over from other donors' samples. This chain's CDR3 is CASSLVGVIGHSSYNEQFF. CDR3 DNA: TGTGCCAGCAGCTTAGTTGGCGTCATCGGGCATAGCTCCTACAATGAGCAGTTCTTC.